Listed here are 30 T cell receptor beta chains from one sample, sequenced in a study of beta chain features in type 1 diabetes (dated by TCRdb to the late 2010s). Library creation used the immunoSEQ multiplex PCR assay. The entire isolated RNA was reverse transcribed using the High Capacity cDNA Reverse Transcription Kit, and thus expressed TCRB transcripts were sequenced. TCRdb holds this immuneACCESS table with in-frame rearrangements only. Some clones are missing; in checked studies, unresolved V genes explain under half, and the rest has no known cause. A total of about 320,000 clones appear in this sample, 14% of them only once. The biggest ten clones account for 5.5% to 7.5% of the sample. The sequencing input was central memory CD4+ T cells from blood. Source of these receptors: a man under 40 in good health.

The chain couples TRBV11-2 to TRBJ2-6; D gene unclear. This CDR3 comprises 15 residues. The V and J ends lost 2 bases and 0 bases respectively, with 5 bases between them. Germline V gene lookup returns CDR1 SGHAT and CDR2 FQNNGV. This CDR3 reads CASSLSLSGANVLTF. The DNA of the CDR3 is TGTGCCAGCAGCTTAAGCCTCTCTGGGGCCAACGTCCTGACTTTC.

The chain recombines TRBV25-1 with TRBJ1-4, with D tentatively TRBD1 (5 bases). Germline CDR1 and CDR2: MGHDK and SYGVNS. This CDR3 spans 15 amino acids. V lost 3 bases to trimming and J lost 5 bases, with 13 bases between them. CDR3 in DNA: TGTGCCAGCAGTGAGTTCAAGGGGAACAATGAAAAACTGTTTTTT. It is translated as CASSEFKGNNEKLFF.

This clone occurred a few times. The CDR3 bases are TGTGCCAGCAGTCGGCGGACCACCAGCACAGATACGCAGTATTTT. Its translation is CASSRRTTSTDTQYF. This chain joins TRBV5-4 and TRBJ2-3; the D is unclear. Germline V gene sequence: CDR1 SGHNT, CDR2 YYREEE (reference sequence). The CDR3 consists of 15 residues. Trimming left V 5 bases short and J 0 bases short, with 13 bases between. Complete variable domain (other parts from reference TRBV5-4 and TRBJ2-3): ETGVTQSPTHLIKTRGQQVTLRCSSQSGHNTVSWYQQALGQGPQFIFQYYREEENGRGNFPPRFSGLQFPNYSSELNVNALELDDSALYLCASSRRTTSTDTQYFGPGTRLTVL.

The table lists this clone with a few counts. The rearrangement links TRBV7-2 to TRBJ2-1, with 8 positions matching TRBD2. The CDR3 sequence is 17 residues long. Germline assignment: CDR1 SGHTA and CDR2 FQGNSA. The J segment lost 8 bases and the V segment lost 1 base, leaving 13 bases of the junction unmatched. The CDR3 sequence: CASSLVASGRGPDEQFF. CDR3 DNA: TGTGCCAGCAGCTTAGTCGCGAGCGGGAGAGGTCCGGATGAGCAGTTCTTC.

This chain connects TRBV7-8 to TRBJ2-5; 11 bases are shared with TRBD1. CDR3 length equals 15 residues. V dropped 5 bases and J dropped 5; count of bases not matched to a gene: 7. CDR1 and CDR2 from the germline V gene are SGHVS and FQNEAQ. The CDR3 DNA is TGTGCCAGCAGCCGACACGGGACAGGGGGGGAGACCCAGTACTTC. Residues: CASSRHGTGGETQYF.

The genes are TRBV5-8 and TRBJ1-4; 7 bases fit TRBD1. The CDR3 is 15 residues long. With V trimmed by 3 bases and J by 5 bases, 7 bases remained unmatched. The germline gives CDR1 SGHTS, CDR2 YDEGEE. CDR3 loop: CASSSGTVINEKLFF. For the CDR3, the DNA is TGTGCCAGCAGCTCCGGGACAGTCATCAATGAAAAACTGTTTTTT.

The gene calls are TRBV29-1 and TRBJ1-3; D is unclear. From germline, CDR1 is SQVTM and CDR2 ANQGSEA. V was pared by 7 bases and J by 5 bases, with 3 bases between. The CDR3 extends over 9 amino acids. The CDR3 region has the DNA TGCAGCGCTCGAAACACCATATATTTT. Its translation is CSARNTIYF. Filled out from reference TRBV29-1 and TRBJ1-3, the complete variable domain reads SAVISQKPSRDICQRGTSLTIQCQVDSQVTMMFWYRQQPGQSLTLIATANQGSEATYESGFVIDKFPISRPNLTFSTLTVSNMSPEDSSIYLCSARNTIYFGEGSWLTVV.

The chain is built from TRBV6-6 and TRBJ2-2; no definite D call. The germline V gene encodes CDR1 MNHNY and CDR2 SVGAGI (reference sequence). The CDR3 runs to 13 residues. Trimming took 0 bases from V and 6 from J, leaving 5 bases between them. CDR3 in DNA: TGTGCCAGCAGTTACTCAAGGGCCGGGGAGCTGTTTTTT. Amino acids: CASSYSRAGELFF.

In this sample, this clone turned up a few times. The gene calls are TRBV5-1 and TRBJ2-5; D not resolved. CDR3 size: 15 residues. CDR1 and CDR2 from the germline V gene are SGHRS and YFSETQ. Trimming took off 0 bases at V and 0 bases at J, with 9 bases between the two ends. The CDR3 loop reads CASSLAQRYQETQYF. The CDR3 nucleotides are TGCGCCAGCAGCTTGGCCCAGAGGTACCAAGAGACCCAGTACTTC.

This clone was found a few times. The CDR3 here is CASSQVFGGTGEKLFF. Here the CDR3 DNA reads TGCGCCAGCAGCCAAGTTTTCGGAGGAACAGGTGAAAAACTGTTTTTT. This chain uses TRBV4-3 with TRBJ1-4; D is perhaps TRBD1 (5 bases). V was shortened by 1 base and J by 7 bases, with 16 bases between the two germline ends. Germline CDR1 LGHNA, CDR2 YSLEER. CDR3 size: 16 residues.

This clone was counted between two and nine times. This chain links TRBV10-3 with TRBJ2-7; a possible D gene is TRBD2 (6 bases). Germline V CDR1 and CDR2: ENHRY, SYGVKD. The CDR3 contains 12 residues. Trimming left V 10 bases short and J 0 bases short, with 10 bases between. This CDR3 reads CASSDYSYEQYV. CDR3 DNA sequence: TGTGCCAGTTCGGACTACTCCTACGAGCAGTACGTC.

This clone has only a few counts. The chain has TRBV7-9 and TRBJ2-5; D remains unclear. Germline V gene sequence: CDR1 SEHNR, CDR2 FQNEAQ (reference sequence). The CDR3 is made up of 16 amino acids. With 1 base removed from V and 3 bases from J, the gap between germline ends came to 15 bases. For the CDR3, the DNA is TGTGCCAGCAGCTTAGATAGGGTGTCTTCGGAAGAGACCCAGTACTTC. It specifies CASSLDRVSSEETQYF.

This sequence joins TRBV7-8 and TRBJ2-5; possibly TRBD1 or TRBD2 for D (6 bases each). Between the trimmed V and J ends, which lost 3 bases and 3 bases, there was a span of 32 bases. The germline CDR1 and CDR2 sequences are SGHVS and FQNEAQ. The CDR3 is 21 amino acids. The CDR3 sequence: CASSFRGRRPGATTKKETQYF. CDR3 in DNA: TGTGCCAGCAGCTTTAGAGGCAGGAGACCGGGGGCTACGACTAAGAAAGAGACCCAGTACTTC.

This clone has just a few counts. The chain is built from TRBV7-2 and TRBJ2-1; unclear D gene. The ends were cut back, 0 bases at V and 7 bases at J, with 13 bases in the middle. CDR1 is SGHTA, CDR2 FQGNSA, per germline. The CDR3 extends over 15 amino acids. This chain's CDR3 is CASSLAGTVGNEQFF. For the CDR3, the DNA is TGTGCCAGCAGCTTAGCGGGAACCGTAGGGAATGAGCAGTTCTTC.

The gene calls are TRBV6-5 and TRBJ2-7, with D maybe TRBD2 (5 bases). Trimming removed 0 bases at V and 7 bases at J, with 19 bases between. The germline gives CDR1 MNHEY, CDR2 SVGAGI. This CDR3 has 16 residues. DNA of the CDR3: TGTGCCAGCAGTTACTCGACTGGAAGTGGAGGAATTGAGCAGTACTTC. Its protein is CASSYSTGSGGIEQYF.

This clone has only a few counts. The genes are TRBV6-4 and TRBJ1-2, with a possible D match to TRBD1 (6 bases). Germline V lookup: CDR1 MRHNA, CDR2 SNTAGT. The CDR3 loop spans 15 amino acids. V was pared by 3 bases and J by 2 bases, with 13 bases between. CDR3 sequence: CASSEGAGTNYGYTF. The CDR3 DNA reads as TGTGCCAGCAGTGAAGGAGCAGGGACAAACTATGGCTACACCTTC.

This clone was detected only a few times. V gene TRBV19 combines with J gene TRBJ2-3, with 9 bases that match TRBD2. V lost 5 bases to trimming and J lost 2 bases; unmatched junction nucleotides: 8. The CDR3 has 16 amino acids. CDR1 is LNHDA, CDR2 SQIVND, per germline (reference sequence). CDR3 nucleotides: TGTGCCAGTAGTTCAATAGCGGGAGTTTCCACAGATACGCAGTATTTT. Its protein product is CASSSIAGVSTDTQYF.

This clone was picked up a small number of times. In nucleotides, the CDR3 is TGTGCCAGCAGTCCGGACAGGGGTTACACCGGGGAGCTGTTTTTT. Translating it yields CASSPDRGYTGELFF. The chain carries TRBV5-6 and TRBJ2-2, with 9 bases fitting TRBD1. The germline gives CDR1 SGHDT, CDR2 YYEEEE. After removal of 5 bases from V and 3 bases from J, the junction contained 5 bases not matched to a gene. There are 15 residues in the CDR3.

This clone was picked up a small number of times. This chain uses TRBV5-4 with TRBJ2-4, with 7 bases aligning to TRBD1. The junction had 13 bases not matched to a gene; V was cut back by 4 bases and J by 0 bases. Per the germline V gene, CDR1 is SGHNT and CDR2 is YYREEE (reference sequence). This CDR3 has 18 amino acids. CDR3 region: CASSLSGGPSLAKNIQYF. In DNA form, the CDR3 reads TGTGCCAGCAGCCTGTCAGGGGGACCGTCCCTAGCCAAAAACATTCAGTACTTC.

This clone was detected only a few times. The chain is built from TRBV7-8 and TRBJ2-4, with 8 bases matching TRBD1. This CDR3 region has 15 residues. Per the germline V gene, CDR1 is SGHVS and CDR2 is FQNEAQ. V lost 6 bases and J lost 0; bases outside the gene matches: 4. CDR3 DNA: TGTGCCAGCAGTTCTCAGGGGGCAGCCAAAAACATTCAGTACTTC. Amino acid sequence: CASSSQGAAKNIQYF.

The DNA for the CDR3 is TGTGCCAGCAGCCAGACGGGACAGGGGACCTACAATGAGCAGTTCTTC. Amino acids: CASSQTGQGTYNEQFF. The V call is TRBV5-6, the J call TRBJ2-1, with 10 bases identical to TRBD1. CDR1 and CDR2 from the germline V gene are SGHDT and YYEEEE. Trimming removed 4 bases from V and 2 bases from J; junction bases left unmatched: 6. The CDR3 extends over 16 amino acids.

Here the CDR3 reads CASSQDRERGANEKLFF. DNA for the CDR3: TGCGCCAGCAGCCAAGATCGGGAAAGGGGGGCTAATGAAAAACTGTTTTTT. J is TRBJ1-4 and V is TRBV4-1; tentative D call: TRBD1 (6 bases). The V gene lost 0 bases and the J gene lost 3 bases, with 14 bases spanning the gap. The CDR3 length is 17 residues. Germline loops: CDR1 MGHRA, CDR2 YSYEKL.

The chain recombines TRBV7-8 with TRBJ2-3; the D gene is possibly TRBD2 (6 bases). The CDR3 spans 13 residues. Germline loops: CDR1 SGHVS, CDR2 FQNEAQ. V was pared by 1 base and J by 11 bases, with 13 bases between. The CDR3: CASSLDGGKVQYF. The CDR3 DNA is TGTGCCAGCAGCTTAGATGGCGGGAAGGTGCAGTATTTT.

The rearrangement links TRBV6-6 to TRBJ1-1, with D possibly TRBD1 on 5 matching bases. CDR1 is MNHNY, CDR2 SVGAGI, per germline (reference sequence). Trimming stripped 6 bases from V and 1 base from J, with 15 bases between. The CDR3 loop spans 15 amino acids. This CDR3 reads CASSRYDRANTEAFF. CDR3 nucleotides: TGTGCCAGCAGCCGATACGACAGAGCGAACACTGAAGCTTTCTTT.

This clone has a count of ten or more. This chain joins TRBV15 and TRBJ2-1; possible D gene TRBD2, 5 bases. The length of the CDR3 is 17 residues. Between the trimmed V and J ends, which lost 0 bases and 2 bases, there was a span of 14 bases. Germline assignment: CDR1 LNHNV and CDR2 YYDKDF (reference sequence). The CDR3 is CATSRERVDATYNEQFF. CDR3 DNA sequence: TGTGCCACCAGCAGAGAGAGGGTGGACGCCACCTACAATGAGCAGTTCTTC.

The chain has TRBV10-1 and TRBJ2-3; TRBD1 might be the D (5 bases). The ends were cut back, 5 bases at V and 3 bases at J, with 6 bases in the middle. The CDR3 sequence is 12 residues long. Germline CDR1 WNHNN, CDR2 SYGVQD (reference sequence). CDR3 sequence reads: CASSQGTDTQYF. The CDR3 coding sequence is TGCGCCAGCAGTCAGGGTACAGATACGCAGTATTTT.

This clone occurred a few times. CDR3 loop: CASSRIAGGPNEQFF. CDR3 nucleotide sequence: TGTGCCAGCAGTCGGATAGCGGGGGGGCCGAATGAGCAGTTCTTC. The chain links TRBV6-6 to TRBJ2-1; 11 nucleotides line up with TRBD2. V lost 5 bases to trimming and J lost 7 bases; unmatched junction nucleotides: 7. The V gene's germline CDR1 is MNHNY and CDR2 SVGAGI (reference sequence). The CDR3 runs 15 residues.

This clone turned up a few times. The chain's CDR3 is CASSQLSRGDTQYF. DNA of the CDR3: TGCGCCAGCAGCCAACTAAGCCGTGGAGATACGCAGTATTTT. The chain couples TRBV5-1 to TRBJ2-3; D gene unclear. The germline V gene encodes CDR1 SGHRS and CDR2 YFSETQ. With 4 bases removed from V and 5 bases from J, the gap between germline ends came to 14 bases. The CDR3 extends over 14 amino acids.

The chain couples TRBV11-3 to TRBJ2-5; D could derive from TRBD1 or TRBD2 (6 bases each). Germline CDR1 reads SGHNT; CDR2 reads YENEEA. Trimming removed 8 bases at V and 2 bases at J, with 15 bases between. This CDR3 has 14 residues. The DNA of the CDR3 is TGTGCCAGCGCGCGGAGGGGGGTTCAAGAGACCCAGTACTTC. Amino acid sequence: CASARRGVQETQYF.

This clone was observed a single time. The junction departs from the called germline gene at one end, perhaps through a read error. For the CDR3, the DNA is TGTGCCCGCAGTGGGGGGGGGCAGCAGTTCTTC. Translating it yields CARSGGGQQFF. V is TRBV25-1 and J is TRBJ2-1, with D possibly matching TRBD2 (7 bases). Germline CDR1 and CDR2: MGHDK and SYGVNS. The CDR3 extends over 11 amino acids. Full variable domain (remainder filled in from reference TRBV25-1 and TRBJ2-1): EADIYQTPRYLVIGTGKKITLECSQTMGHDKMYWYQQDPGMELHLIHYSYGVNSTEKGDLSSESTVSRIRTEHFPLTLESARPSHTSQYLCARSGGGQQFFGPGTRLTVL.